One and the same sample provided the 13 T cell receptor beta chains below, sequenced in a study of shared clonotypes between healthy human individuals. Using immunoSEQ multiplex PCR, the repertoire was profiled, and TCRdb retains in-frame clones only, with some absent. The table records around 1,100,000 clones, 77% of them present only once. Input material: memory CD4+ T cells from PBMCs. Subset meaning: CD45RA-negative fraction. These receptors were collected from a man younger than 35 in good health. Some clones in this sample may be carry-over from other donors' samples.

In the case of this clone: This may be a read error, as it is one base from a much larger clone. The genes are TRBV4-2 and TRBJ1-2, with D unclear. The germline V gene encodes CDR1 LGHNA and CDR2 YNFKEQ. V shed 0 bases and J shed 9 bases, with 11 bases lying between them. This CDR3 comprises 13 residues. CDR3 in DNA: TGTGCCAGCAGCCAAGAATATCAAGGCTGCTACACCTTC. It specifies CASSQEYQGCYTF.

The CDR3 nucleotides are TGTGCCAGCAGCCCAGGGGGGGCTGCAAATTCACCCCTCCACTTT. It is translated as CASSPGGAANSPLHF. The chain links TRBV28 to TRBJ1-6, with 7 bases fitting TRBD1. The germline V gene has CDR1 MDHEN and CDR2 SYDVKM. Trimming at V came to 6 bases and at J to 7 bases, leaving 9 bases not matched to a gene. There are 15 residues in the CDR3.

The rearrangement links TRBV2 to TRBJ1-5; no clear D gene. Between the trimmed V and J ends, which lost 7 bases and 0 bases, there was a span of 13 bases. The CDR3 has 15 amino acids. Germline V gives CDR1 SNHLY, CDR2 FYNNEI. CDR3 residues: CASNPRPYSNQPQHF. CDR3 nucleotides: TGTGCCAGCAACCCCCGCCCCTATAGCAATCAGCCCCAGCATTTT.

The chain is built from TRBV4-1 and TRBJ2-4; D gene unclear. The germline V gene encodes CDR1 MGHRA and CDR2 YSYEKL. V dropped 1 base and J dropped 3 bases, with 13 bases sitting between them. CDR3 size: 16 residues. The CDR3 reads CASSQGIRGDKNIQYF. The DNA of the CDR3 is TGCGCCAGCAGCCAAGGTATAAGAGGAGACAAAAACATTCAGTACTTC.

The CDR3 region is CASSEVWNFGEQFF. The CDR3 region has the DNA TGTGCCAGCAGTGAAGTTTGGAATTTTGGGGAGCAGTTCTTC. The V and J genes are TRBV6-1 and TRBJ2-1, with D unresolved. Germline values: CDR1 MNHNS, CDR2 SASEGT. Trimming removed 1 base from V and 10 bases from J, with 14 bases in between. The CDR3 consists of 14 residues.

The V gene is TRBV25-1, the J gene TRBJ2-7; 12 nucleotides line up with TRBD2. CDR3 length: 15 residues. With V trimmed by 4 bases and J by 6 bases, 7 bases remained unmatched. Germline CDR1 and CDR2: MGHDK and SYGVNS. CDR3 protein: CASSGTSGAPGEQYF. The CDR3 DNA reads as TGTGCCAGCAGTGGGACTAGCGGGGCCCCGGGCGAGCAGTACTTC.

This chain links TRBV14 with TRBJ2-3, with D unresolved. V shed 4 bases and J shed 0 bases, with 17 bases lying between them. The CDR3 runs 17 residues. The V gene's germline CDR1 is SGHDN and CDR2 FVKESK. CDR3 sequence reads: CASSRWGFSSSTDTQYF. CDR3 sequence (DNA): TGTGCCAGCAGCCGGTGGGGTTTTTCCTCTAGCACAGATACGCAGTATTTT. Looking up the rest from reference TRBV14 and TRBJ2-3 gives the full variable domain: EAGVTQFPSHSVIEKGQTVTLRCDPISGHDNLYWYRRVMGKEIKFLLHFVKESKQDESGMPNNRFLAERTGGTYSTLKVQPAELEDSGVYFCASSRWGFSSSTDTQYFGPGTRLTVL.

The genes are TRBV5-4 and TRBJ2-3; weak D call: TRBD2 (5 bases). The CDR3 spans 15 residues. Germline V gene data show CDR1 as SGHNT and CDR2 as YYREEE (reference sequence). V was cut by 3 bases and J by 2 bases, with 13 bases left in between. The CDR3 coding sequence is TGTGCCAGCAGCTCGGACTTCAGCCCCACAGATACGCAGTATTTT. Translation: CASSSDFSPTDTQYF.

Details on this clone: One junction end does not reproduce the germline sequence, and a read error may be involved. The J gene is TRBJ2-7, the V gene TRBV28; D gene ambiguous. Germline V gene data show CDR1 as MDHEN and CDR2 as SYDVKM. This CDR3 has 12 amino acids. CDR3 sequence: CASSLSPFRPFF. CDR3 nucleotide sequence: TGTGCCAGCAGTTTATCCCCTTTTCGACCCTTCTTC.

The chain employs TRBV29-1 and TRBJ2-2; 11 nucleotides agree with TRBD2. CDR3 length: 16 residues. CDR1 is SQVTM and CDR2 is ANQGSEA in the germline V gene. Trimming took 3 bases from V and 4 from J; bases not matched to a gene: 7. The CDR3 protein is CSVEHVAGGGTGELFF. CDR3 sequence (DNA): TGCAGCGTTGAGCATGTAGCGGGAGGGGGCACCGGGGAGCTGTTTTTT.

This clone has a count of ten or more. For the CDR3, the DNA is TGCGCCAGCAGCTTGGGGCAGAGATACACCGGGGAGCTGTTTTTT. It codes for CASSLGQRYTGELFF. The V and J genes are TRBV5-1 and TRBJ2-2, with D unresolved. Germline V lookup: CDR1 SGHRS, CDR2 YFSETQ. The CDR3 consists of 15 residues. V dropped 0 bases and J dropped 3 bases, with 9 bases sitting between them.

This sequence joins TRBV28 and TRBJ1-2, with TRBD1 matching over 9 bases. The trim removed 5 bases at V and 10 bases at J, leaving 11 bases unmatched. The CDR3 length is 14 residues. Germline V gene lookup returns CDR1 MDHEN and CDR2 SYDVKM. CDR3: CASSPGDREKVYTF. In DNA form, the CDR3 reads TGTGCCAGCAGTCCAGGGGACAGGGAAAAAGTCTACACCTTC.

About this clone itself: Being one base from a much bigger clone, this may be a read error. The rearrangement links TRBV5-8 to TRBJ1-4; D unresolved. The CDR3 length is 14 residues. The germline V gene has CDR1 SGHTS and CDR2 YDEGEE. V lost 1 base, J lost 3 bases, and 7 bases lay in between. CDR3 amino acids: CASSLWGANEKLFF. The CDR3 DNA sequence: TGTGCCAGCAGCTTGTGGGGAGCTAATGAAAAACTGTTTTTT.